This TCR beta chain was sequenced during a study of T cell repertoires in cytomegalovirus infection. TCRdb re-analysed the reads in MiXCR, keeping a single row per CDR3 protein. The profile covers about 83,000 distinct CDR3 sequences, with 20% to 30% appearing a single time and approximately 51% taken by the ten largest. This clonotype was seen more than once but under ten times. The antigen is undetermined. There are 16 residues in the CDR3. Germline CDR1 is LGHNA and CDR2 is YSLEER. With 0 bases clipped from V and 8 bases from J, the junction kept 3 bases outside the gene matches. The V call is TRBV4-3, the J call TRBJ1-6; 11 nucleotides match TRBD1. This TCR was recovered from a human donor in good health (CMV status not recorded). Some clones in this sample may be carry-over from other donors' samples. The sequencing here drew on CD8+ T cells from cultured PBMCs, taken from culture after CMV antigen stimulation. CDR3 sequence: CASSQDRDRGDSPLHF. The DNA of the CDR3 is TGCGCCAGCAGCCAAGATCGGGACAGGGGGGATTCACCCCTCCACTTT.